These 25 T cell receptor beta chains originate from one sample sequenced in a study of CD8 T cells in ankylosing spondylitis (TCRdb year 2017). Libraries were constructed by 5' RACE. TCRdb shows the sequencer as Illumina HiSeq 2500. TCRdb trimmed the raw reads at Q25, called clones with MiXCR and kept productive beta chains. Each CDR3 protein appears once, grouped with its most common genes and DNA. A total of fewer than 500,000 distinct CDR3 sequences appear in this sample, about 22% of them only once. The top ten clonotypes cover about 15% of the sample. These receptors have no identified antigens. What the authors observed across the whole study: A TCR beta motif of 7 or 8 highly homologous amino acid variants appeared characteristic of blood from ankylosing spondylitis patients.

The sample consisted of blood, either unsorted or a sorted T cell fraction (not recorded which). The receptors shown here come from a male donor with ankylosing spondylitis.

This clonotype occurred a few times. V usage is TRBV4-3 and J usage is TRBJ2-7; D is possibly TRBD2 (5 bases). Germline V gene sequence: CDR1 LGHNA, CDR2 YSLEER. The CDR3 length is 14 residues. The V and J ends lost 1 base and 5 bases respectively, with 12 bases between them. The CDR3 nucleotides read TGCGCCAGCAGCCAAGTTCTATTGAGGGACGAGCAGTACTTC. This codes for CASSQVLLRDEQYF.

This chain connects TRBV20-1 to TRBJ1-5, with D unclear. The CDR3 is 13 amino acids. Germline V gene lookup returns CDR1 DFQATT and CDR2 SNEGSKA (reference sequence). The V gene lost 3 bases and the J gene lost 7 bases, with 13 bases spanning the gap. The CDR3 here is CSASNGVDQPQHF. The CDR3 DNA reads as TGCAGTGCTAGTAACGGGGTGGACCAGCCCCAGCATTTT.

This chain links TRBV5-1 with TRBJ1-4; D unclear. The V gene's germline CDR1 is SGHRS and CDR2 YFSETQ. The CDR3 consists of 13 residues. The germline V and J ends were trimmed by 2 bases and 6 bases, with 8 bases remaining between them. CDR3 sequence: CASSFGPDEKLFF. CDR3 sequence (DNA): TGCGCCAGCAGCTTCGGACCGGATGAAAAACTGTTTTTT.

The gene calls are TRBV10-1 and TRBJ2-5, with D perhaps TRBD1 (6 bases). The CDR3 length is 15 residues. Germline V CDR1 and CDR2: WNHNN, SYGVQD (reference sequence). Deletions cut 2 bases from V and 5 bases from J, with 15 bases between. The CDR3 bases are TGCGCCAGCAGTGAGGCCACAGGGTTTTGGGAGACCCAGTACTTC. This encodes CASSEATGFWETQYF.

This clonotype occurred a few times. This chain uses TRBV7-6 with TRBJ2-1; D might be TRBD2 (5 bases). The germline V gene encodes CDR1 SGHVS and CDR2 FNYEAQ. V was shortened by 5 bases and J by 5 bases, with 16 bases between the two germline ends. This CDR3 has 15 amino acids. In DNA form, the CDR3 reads TGTGCCAGCAGCCCAACCCCCTACGGGAACAATGAGCAGTTCTTC. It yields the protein CASSPTPYGNNEQFF. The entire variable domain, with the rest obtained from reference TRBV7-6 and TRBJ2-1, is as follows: GAGVSQSPRYKVTKRGQDVALRCDPISGHVSLYWYRQALGQGPEFLTYFNYEAQQDKSGLPNDRFSAERPEGSISTLTIQRTEQRDSAMYRCASSPTPYGNNEQFFGPGTRLTVL.

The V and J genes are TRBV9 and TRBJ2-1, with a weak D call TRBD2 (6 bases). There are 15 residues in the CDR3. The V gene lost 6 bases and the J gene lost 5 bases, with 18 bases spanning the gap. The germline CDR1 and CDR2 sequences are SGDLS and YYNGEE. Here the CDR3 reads CASTPGRRGDNEQFF. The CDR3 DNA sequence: TGTGCCAGCACCCCGGGACGGAGGGGCGACAATGAGCAGTTCTTC.

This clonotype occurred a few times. The CDR3 loop is CSVGGRGEQYF. The CDR3 coding sequence is TGCAGCGTTGGGGGCAGGGGCGAGCAGTACTTC. The chain is built from TRBV29-1 and TRBJ2-7; weak D call: TRBD1 (6 bases). V was pared by 4 bases and J by 6 bases, with 10 bases between. The CDR3 contains 11 residues. Germline V gene sequence: CDR1 SQVTM, CDR2 ANQGSEA.

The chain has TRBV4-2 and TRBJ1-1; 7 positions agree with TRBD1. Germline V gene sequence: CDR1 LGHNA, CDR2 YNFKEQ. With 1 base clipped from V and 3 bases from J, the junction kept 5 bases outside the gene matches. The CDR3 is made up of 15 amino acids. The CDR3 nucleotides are TGTGCCAGCAGCCAAGCCCCAGGGGGTTACACTGAAGCTTTCTTT. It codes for CASSQAPGGYTEAFF.

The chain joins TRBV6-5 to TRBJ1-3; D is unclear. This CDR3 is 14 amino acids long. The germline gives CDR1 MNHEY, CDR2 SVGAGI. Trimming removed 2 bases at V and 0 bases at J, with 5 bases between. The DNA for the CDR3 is TGTGCCAGCAGTTACAGTAGCTCTGGAAACACCATATATTTT. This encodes CASSYSSSGNTIYF.

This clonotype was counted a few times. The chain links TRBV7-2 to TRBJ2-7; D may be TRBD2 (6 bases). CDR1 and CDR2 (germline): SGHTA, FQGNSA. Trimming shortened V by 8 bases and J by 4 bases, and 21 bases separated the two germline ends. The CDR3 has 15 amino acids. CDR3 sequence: CASGLRLAHSYEQYF. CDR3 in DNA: TGTGCCAGCGGCCTTCGGCTAGCGCATTCGTACGAGCAGTACTTC.

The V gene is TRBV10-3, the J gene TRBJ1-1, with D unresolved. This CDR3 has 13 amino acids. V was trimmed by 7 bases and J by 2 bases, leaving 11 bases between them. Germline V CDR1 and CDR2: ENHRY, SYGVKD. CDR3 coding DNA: TGTGCCATCAAAACAGAGCCTAACACTGAAGCTTTCTTT. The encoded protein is CAIKTEPNTEAFF.

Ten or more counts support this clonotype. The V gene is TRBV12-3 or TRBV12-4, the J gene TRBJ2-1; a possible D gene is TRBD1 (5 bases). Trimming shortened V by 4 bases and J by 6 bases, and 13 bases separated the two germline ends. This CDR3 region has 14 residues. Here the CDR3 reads CASSSPRVANEQFF. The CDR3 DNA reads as TGTGCCAGCAGTTCCCCCAGGGTCGCCAATGAGCAGTTCTTC.

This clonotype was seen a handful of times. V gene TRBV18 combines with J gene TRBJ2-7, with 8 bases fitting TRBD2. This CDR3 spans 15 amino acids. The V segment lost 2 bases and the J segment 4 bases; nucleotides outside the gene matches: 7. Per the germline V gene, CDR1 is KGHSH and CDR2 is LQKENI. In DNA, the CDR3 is TGTGCCAGCTCACCAACCGGGAGGGTTAGGTACGAGCAGTACTTC. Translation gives CASSPTGRVRYEQYF.

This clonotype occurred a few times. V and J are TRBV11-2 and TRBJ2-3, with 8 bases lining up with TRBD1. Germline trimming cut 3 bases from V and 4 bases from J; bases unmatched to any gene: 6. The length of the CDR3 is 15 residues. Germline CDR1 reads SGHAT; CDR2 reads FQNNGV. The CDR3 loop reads CASSFDRGGSDTQYF. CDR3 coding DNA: TGTGCCAGCAGCTTCGACAGGGGTGGGTCAGATACGCAGTATTTT. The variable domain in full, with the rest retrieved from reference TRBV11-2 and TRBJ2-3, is EAGVAQSPRYKIIEKRQSVAFWCNPISGHATLYWYQQILGQGPKLLIQFQNNGVVDDSQLPKDRFSAERLKGVDSTLKIQPAKLEDSAVYLCASSFDRGGSDTQYFGPGTRLTVL.

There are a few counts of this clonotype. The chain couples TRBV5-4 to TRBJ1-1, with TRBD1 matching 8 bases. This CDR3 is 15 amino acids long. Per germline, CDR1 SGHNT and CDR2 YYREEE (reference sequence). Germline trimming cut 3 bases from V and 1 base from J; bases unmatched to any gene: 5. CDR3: CASSWATGENTEAFF. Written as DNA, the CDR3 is TGTGCCAGCAGCTGGGCGACAGGGGAGAACACTGAAGCTTTCTTT.

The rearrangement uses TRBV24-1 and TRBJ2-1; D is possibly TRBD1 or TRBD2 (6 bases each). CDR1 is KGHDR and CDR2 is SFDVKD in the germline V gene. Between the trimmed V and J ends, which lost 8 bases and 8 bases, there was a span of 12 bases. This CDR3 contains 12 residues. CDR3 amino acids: CATKGGGDEQFF. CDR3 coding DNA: TGTGCCACCAAAGGGGGAGGCGATGAGCAGTTCTTC.

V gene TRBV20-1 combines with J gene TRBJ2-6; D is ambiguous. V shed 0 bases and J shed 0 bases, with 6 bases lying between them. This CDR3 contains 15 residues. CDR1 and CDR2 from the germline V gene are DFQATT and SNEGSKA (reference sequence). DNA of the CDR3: TGCAGTGCTAGAGATTTGAACTCTGGGGCCAACGTCCTGACTTTC. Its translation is CSARDLNSGANVLTF.

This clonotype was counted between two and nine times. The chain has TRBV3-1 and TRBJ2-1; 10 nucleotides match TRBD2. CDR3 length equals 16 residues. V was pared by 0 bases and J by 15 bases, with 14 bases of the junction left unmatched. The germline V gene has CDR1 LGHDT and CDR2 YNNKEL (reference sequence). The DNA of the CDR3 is TGTGCCAGCAGCCAAGAGTTGGGACTAGCGATAAGTTCTCGGTTCTTC. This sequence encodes CASSQELGLAISSRFF.

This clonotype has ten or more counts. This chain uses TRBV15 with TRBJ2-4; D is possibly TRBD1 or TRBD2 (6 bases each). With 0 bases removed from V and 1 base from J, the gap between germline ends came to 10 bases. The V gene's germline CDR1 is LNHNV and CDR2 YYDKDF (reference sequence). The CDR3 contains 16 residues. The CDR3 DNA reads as TGTGCCACCAGCAGAGAGTGGAGGGGGGCCAAAAACATTCAGTACTTC. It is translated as CATSREWRGAKNIQYF. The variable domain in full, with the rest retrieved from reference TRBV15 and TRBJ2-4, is DAMVIQNPRYQVTQFGKPVTLSCSQTLNHNVMYWYQQKSSQAPKLLFHYYDKDFNNEADTPDNFQSRRPNTSFCFLDIRSPGLGDTAMYLCATSREWRGAKNIQYFGAGTRLSVL.

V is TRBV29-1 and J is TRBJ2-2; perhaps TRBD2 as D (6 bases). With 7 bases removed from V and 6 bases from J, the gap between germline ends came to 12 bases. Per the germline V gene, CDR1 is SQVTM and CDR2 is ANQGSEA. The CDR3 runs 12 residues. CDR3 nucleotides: TGCAGCGCCTTACCTAGCGCCGGGGAGCTGTTTTTT. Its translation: CSALPSAGELFF.

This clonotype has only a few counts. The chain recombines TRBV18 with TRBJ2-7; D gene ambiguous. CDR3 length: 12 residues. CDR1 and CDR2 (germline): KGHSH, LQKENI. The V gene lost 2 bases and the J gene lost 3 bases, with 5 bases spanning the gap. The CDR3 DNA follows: TGTGCCAGCTCACCAAGGGACTACGAGCAGTACTTC. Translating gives CASSPRDYEQYF. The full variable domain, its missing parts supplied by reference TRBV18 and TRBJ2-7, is NAGVMQNPRHLVRRRGQEARLRCSPMKGHSHVYWYRQLPEEGLKFMVYLQKENIIDESGMPKERFSAEFPKEGPSILRIQQVVRGDSAAYFCASSPRDYEQYFGPGTRLTVT.

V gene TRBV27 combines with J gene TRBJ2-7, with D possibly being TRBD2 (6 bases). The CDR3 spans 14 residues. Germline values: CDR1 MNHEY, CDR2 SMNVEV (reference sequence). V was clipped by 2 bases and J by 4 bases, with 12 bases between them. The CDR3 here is CASSLAGLFYEQYF. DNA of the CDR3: TGTGCCAGCAGTTTAGCGGGACTCTTTTACGAGCAGTACTTC.

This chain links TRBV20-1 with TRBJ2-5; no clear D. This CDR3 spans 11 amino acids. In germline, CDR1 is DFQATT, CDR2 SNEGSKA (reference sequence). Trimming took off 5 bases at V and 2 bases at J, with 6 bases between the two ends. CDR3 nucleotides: TGCAGTGCTCAAACTCAAGAGACCCAGTACTTC. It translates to CSAQTQETQYF.

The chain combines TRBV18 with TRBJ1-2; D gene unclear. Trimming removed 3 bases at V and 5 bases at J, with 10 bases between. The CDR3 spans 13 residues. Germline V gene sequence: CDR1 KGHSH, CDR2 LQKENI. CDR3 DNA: TGTGCCAGCTCACCGGATTACATTTATGGCTACACCTTC. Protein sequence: CASSPDYIYGYTF.

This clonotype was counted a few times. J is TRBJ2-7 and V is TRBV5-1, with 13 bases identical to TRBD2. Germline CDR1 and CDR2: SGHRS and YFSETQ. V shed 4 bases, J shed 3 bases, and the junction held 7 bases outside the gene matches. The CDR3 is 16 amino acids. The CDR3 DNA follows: TGCGCCAGCAGCGGGGGACTAGCGGGACAAATCTACGAGCAGTACTTC. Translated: CASSGGLAGQIYEQYF.